The TCR beta chain described here comes from a study of cytomegalovirus exposure and HLA in healthy donors. For the study at large: When fewer than 400 donors were genotyped, over 80% of them were found to fall in the Caucasian-associated ancestry cluster.

Amplification used 60 Vbeta primers and 13 Jbeta primers. Repertoires were generated with immunoSEQ multiplex PCR, while TCRdb's copy carries only in-frame clones and drops some. The table counts around 51,000 clones; roughly 26% lies in the top ten. There were likely unrecorded immune exposures, though donors were nominally healthy when sampled. Germline CDR1 and CDR2: MNHEY and SVGAGI. The CDR3 contains 13 residues. Trimming removed 10 bases at V and 1 base at J, with 13 bases between. The clonotype originates from a man in his forties in good health and CMV-seropositive. Sequencing was done on a sample of PBMCs. The chain carries TRBV6-5 and TRBJ1-1; D gene unclear. The CDR3 DNA sequence: TGTGCCACCTACCCGGGGAGGAACACTGAAGCTTTCTTT. Its protein product is CATYPGRNTEAFF.